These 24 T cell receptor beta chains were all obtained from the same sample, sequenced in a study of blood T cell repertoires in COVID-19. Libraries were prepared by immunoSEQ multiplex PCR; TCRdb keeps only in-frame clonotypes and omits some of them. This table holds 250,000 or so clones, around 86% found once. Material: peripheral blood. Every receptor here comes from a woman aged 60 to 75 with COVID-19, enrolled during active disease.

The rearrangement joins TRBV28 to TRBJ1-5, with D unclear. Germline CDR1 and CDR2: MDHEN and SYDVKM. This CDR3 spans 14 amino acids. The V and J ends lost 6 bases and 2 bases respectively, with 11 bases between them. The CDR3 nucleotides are TGTGCCAGCAGCCGGGGTTTGGGCAATCAGCCCCAGCATTTT. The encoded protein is CASSRGLGNQPQHF.

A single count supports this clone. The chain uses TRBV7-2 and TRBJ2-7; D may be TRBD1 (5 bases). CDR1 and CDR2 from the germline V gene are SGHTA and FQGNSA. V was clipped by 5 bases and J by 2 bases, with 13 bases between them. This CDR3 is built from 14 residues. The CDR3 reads CASSIQGATYEQYF. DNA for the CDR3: TGTGCCAGCAGCATTCAGGGTGCGACCTACGAGCAGTACTTC.

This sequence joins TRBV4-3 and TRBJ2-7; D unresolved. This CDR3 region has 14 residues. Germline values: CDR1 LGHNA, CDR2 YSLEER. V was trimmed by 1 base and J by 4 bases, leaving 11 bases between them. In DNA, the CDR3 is TGCGCCAGCAGCCAAGGAACACGGGTTTACGAGCAGTACTTC. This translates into CASSQGTRVYEQYF.

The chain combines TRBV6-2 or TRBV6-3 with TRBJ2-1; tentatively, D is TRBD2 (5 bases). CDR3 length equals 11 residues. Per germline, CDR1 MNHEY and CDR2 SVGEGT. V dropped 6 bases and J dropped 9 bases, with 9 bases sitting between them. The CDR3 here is CASSHGVEQFF. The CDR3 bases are TGTGCCAGCAGCCACGGGGTTGAGCAGTTCTTC.

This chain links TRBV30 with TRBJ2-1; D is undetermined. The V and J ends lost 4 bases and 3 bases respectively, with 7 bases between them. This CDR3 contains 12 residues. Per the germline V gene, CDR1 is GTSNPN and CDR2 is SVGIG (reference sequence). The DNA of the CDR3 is TGTGCCTGGAAGCCGATCTACAATGAGCAGTTCTTC. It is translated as CAWKPIYNEQFF.

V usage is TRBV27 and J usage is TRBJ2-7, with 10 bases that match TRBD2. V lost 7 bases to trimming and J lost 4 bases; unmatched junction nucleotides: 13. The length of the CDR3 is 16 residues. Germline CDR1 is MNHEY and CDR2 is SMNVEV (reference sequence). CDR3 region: CASTQRTTSGWYEQYF. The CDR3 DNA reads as TGTGCCAGCACCCAACGCACGACTAGCGGGTGGTACGAGCAGTACTTC.

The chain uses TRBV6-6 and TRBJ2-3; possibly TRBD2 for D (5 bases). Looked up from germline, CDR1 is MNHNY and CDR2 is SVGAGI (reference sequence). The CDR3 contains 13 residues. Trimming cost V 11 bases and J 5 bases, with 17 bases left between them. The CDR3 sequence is CAVSRDLKDTQYF. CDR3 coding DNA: TGTGCCGTCTCACGGGATTTGAAAGATACGCAGTATTTT.

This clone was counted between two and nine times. CDR3 residues: CASSLAGQGGSPLHF. The CDR3 DNA reads as TGTGCCAGCAGCTTAGCGGGACAGGGAGGGTCACCCCTCCACTTT. The chain is built from TRBV7-9 and TRBJ1-6; TRBD1 agrees at 9 bases. After removal of 0 bases from V and 10 bases from J, the junction contained 4 bases not matched to a gene. The CDR3 has 15 residues. Germline V gives CDR1 SEHNR, CDR2 FQNEAQ (reference sequence).

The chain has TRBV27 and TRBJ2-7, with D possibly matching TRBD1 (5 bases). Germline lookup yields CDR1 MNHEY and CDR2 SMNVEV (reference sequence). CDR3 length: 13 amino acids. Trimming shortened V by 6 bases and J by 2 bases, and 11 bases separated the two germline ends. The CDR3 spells CASSRWGPYEQYF. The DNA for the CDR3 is TGTGCCAGCAGCCGATGGGGCCCCTACGAGCAGTACTTC.

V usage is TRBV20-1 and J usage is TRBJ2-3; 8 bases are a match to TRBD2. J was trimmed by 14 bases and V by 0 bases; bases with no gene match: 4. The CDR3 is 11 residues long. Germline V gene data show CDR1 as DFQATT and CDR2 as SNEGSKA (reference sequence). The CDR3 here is CSARDWGLGYF. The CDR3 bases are TGCAGTGCTAGAGATTGGGGACTAGGGTATTTT.

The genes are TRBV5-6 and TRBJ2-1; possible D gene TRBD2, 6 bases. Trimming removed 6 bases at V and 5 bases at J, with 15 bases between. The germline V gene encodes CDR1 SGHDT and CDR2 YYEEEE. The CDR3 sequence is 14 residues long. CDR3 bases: TGTGCCAGCACCCCTGGGGGGAATAACAATGAGCAGTTCTTC. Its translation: CASTPGGNNNEQFF.

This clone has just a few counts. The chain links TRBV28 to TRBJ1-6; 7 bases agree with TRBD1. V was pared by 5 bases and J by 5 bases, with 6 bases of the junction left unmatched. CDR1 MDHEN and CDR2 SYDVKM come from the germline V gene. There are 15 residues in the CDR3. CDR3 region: CASSPGGHHNSPLHF. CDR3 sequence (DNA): TGTGCCAGCAGTCCAGGGGGGCACCATAATTCACCCCTCCACTTT. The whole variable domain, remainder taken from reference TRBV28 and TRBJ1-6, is DVKVTQSSRYLVKRTGEKVFLECVQDMDHENMFWYRQDPGLGLRLIYFSYDVKMKEKGDIPEGYSVSREKKERFSLILESASTNQTSMYLCASSPGGHHNSPLHFGNGTRLTVT.

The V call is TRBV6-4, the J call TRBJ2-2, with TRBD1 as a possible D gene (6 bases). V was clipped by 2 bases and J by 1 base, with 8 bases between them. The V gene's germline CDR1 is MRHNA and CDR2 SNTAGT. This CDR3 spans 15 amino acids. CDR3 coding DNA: TGTGCCAGCAGTGACCCGGGACAGAACACCGGGGAGCTGTTTTTT. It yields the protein CASSDPGQNTGELFF.

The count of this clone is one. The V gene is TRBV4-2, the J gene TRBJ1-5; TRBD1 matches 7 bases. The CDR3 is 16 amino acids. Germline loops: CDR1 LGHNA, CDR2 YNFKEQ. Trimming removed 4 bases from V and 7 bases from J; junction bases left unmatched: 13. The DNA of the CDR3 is TGTGCCAGCAGCCCAGGGACAGTTATTTCGGGCCAGCCCCAGCATTTT. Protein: CASSPGTVISGQPQHF.

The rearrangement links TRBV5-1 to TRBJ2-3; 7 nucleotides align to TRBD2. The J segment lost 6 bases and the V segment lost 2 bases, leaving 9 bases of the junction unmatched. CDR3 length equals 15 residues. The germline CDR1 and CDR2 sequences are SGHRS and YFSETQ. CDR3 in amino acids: CASSLNLAEGDTQYF. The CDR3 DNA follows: TGCGCCAGCAGCTTAAATCTAGCGGAGGGGGATACGCAGTATTTT. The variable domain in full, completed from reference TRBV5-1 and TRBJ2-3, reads KAGVTQTPRYLIKTRGQQVTLSCSPISGHRSVSWYQQTPGQGLQFLFEYFSETQRNKGNFPGRFSGRQFSNSRSEMNVSTLELGDSALYLCASSLNLAEGDTQYFGPGTRLTVL.

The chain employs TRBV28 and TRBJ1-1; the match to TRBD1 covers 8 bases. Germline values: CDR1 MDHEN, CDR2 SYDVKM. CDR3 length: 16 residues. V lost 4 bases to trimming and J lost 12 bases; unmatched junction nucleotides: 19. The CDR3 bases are TGTGCCAGCAGTTCAGGTCTCATTCCAGGGGGCGTAACGTCTTTCTTT. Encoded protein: CASSSGLIPGGVTSFF.

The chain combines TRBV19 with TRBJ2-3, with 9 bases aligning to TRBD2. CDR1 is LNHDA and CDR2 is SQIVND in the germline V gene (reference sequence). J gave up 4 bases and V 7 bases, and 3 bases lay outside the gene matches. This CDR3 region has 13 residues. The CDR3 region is CASKSSGADTQYF. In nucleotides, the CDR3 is TGTGCCAGTAAGTCTAGCGGGGCAGATACGCAGTATTTT.

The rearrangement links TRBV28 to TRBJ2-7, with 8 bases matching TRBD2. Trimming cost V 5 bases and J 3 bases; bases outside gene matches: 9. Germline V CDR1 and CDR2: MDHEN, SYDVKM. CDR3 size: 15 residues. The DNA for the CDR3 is TGTGCCAGCAGTCCCTCGGGACTAGTGCTCTACGAGCAGTACTTC. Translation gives CASSPSGLVLYEQYF.

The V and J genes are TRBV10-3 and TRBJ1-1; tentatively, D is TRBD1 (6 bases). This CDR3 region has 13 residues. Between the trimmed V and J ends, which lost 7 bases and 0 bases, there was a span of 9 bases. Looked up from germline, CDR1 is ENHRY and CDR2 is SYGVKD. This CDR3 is CAITGAMNTEAFF. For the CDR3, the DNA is TGTGCCATCACAGGGGCGATGAACACTGAAGCTTTCTTT.

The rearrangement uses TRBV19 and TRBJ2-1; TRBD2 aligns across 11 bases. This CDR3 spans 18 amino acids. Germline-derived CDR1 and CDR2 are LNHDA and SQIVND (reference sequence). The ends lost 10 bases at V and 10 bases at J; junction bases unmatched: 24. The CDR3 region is CATHISPLAGAKMGEQFF. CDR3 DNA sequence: TGTGCCACCCATATAAGCCCACTAGCGGGAGCCAAGATGGGGGAGCAGTTCTTC.

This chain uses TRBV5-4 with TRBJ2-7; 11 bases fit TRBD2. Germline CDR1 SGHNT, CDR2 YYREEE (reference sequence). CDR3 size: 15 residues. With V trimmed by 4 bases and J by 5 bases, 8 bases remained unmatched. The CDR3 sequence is CASSLNSGRADEQYF. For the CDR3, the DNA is TGTGCCAGCAGCCTAAATAGCGGGAGGGCCGACGAGCAGTACTTC.

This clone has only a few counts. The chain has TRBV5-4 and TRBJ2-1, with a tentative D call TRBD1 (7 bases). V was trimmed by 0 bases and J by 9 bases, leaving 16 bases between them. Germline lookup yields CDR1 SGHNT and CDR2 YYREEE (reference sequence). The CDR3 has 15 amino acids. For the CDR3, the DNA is TGTGCCAGCAGCTTGGGGGGCAGGGGGGTTGGTGAGCAGTTCTTC. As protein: CASSLGGRGVGEQFF.

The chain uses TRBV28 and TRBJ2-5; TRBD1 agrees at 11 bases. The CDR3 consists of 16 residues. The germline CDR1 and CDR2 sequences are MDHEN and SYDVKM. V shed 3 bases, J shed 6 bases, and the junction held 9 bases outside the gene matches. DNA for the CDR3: TGTGCCAGCAGTTTTAATCAGGGACAGGGGGTAAAGACCCAGTACTTC. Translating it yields CASSFNQGQGVKTQYF.

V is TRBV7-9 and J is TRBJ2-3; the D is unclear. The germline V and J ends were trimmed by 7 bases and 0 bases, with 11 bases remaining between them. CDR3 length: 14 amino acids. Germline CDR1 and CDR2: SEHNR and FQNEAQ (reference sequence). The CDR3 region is CASTPFGSTDTQYF. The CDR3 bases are TGTGCCAGCACCCCCTTCGGGAGCACAGATACGCAGTATTTT.